Described below is a single TCR beta chain sequence and its context. Repertoires were generated with immunoSEQ multiplex PCR, while TCRdb's copy carries only in-frame clones and drops some. The table records roughly 120,000 clones, roughly 90% of them present only once. The data were taken from a study of T cell responses to AZD1222 COVID-19 vaccine. The TCR comes from an adult who received the AZD1222 COVID-19 vaccine. This specimen consisted of peripheral blood, obtained 28 days after the second AZD1222 dose.

In DNA, the CDR3 is TGTGCCAGCAGCTTGGGGACTAGCGGGGGTTCCTACAATGAGCAGTTCTTC. Translation: CASSLGTSGGSYNEQFF. V is TRBV5-4 and J is TRBJ2-1, with TRBD2 identical over 13 bases. CDR3 length: 17 residues. V lost 0 bases to trimming and J lost 1 base; unmatched junction nucleotides: 1. Germline V gene sequence: CDR1 SGHNT, CDR2 YYREEE (reference sequence).